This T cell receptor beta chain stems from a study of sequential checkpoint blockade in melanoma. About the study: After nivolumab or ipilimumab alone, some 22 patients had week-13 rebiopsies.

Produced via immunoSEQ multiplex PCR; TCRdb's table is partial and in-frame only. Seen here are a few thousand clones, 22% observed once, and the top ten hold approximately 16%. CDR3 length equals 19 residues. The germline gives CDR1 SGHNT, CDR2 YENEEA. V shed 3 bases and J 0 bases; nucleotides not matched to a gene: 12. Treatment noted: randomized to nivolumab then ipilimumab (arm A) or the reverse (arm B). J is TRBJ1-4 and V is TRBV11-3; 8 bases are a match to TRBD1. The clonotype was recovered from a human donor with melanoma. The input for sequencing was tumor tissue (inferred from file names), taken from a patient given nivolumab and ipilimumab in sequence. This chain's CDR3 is CASSLSRDRSLATNEKLFF. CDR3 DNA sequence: TGTGCCAGCAGCTTGTCCCGGGACAGGAGTTTAGCAACTAATGAAAAACTGTTTTTT. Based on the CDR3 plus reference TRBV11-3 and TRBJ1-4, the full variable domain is EAGVVQSPRYKIIEKKQPVAFWCNPISGHNTLYWYLQNLGQGPELLIRYENEEAVDDSQLPKDRFSAERLKGVDSTLKIQPAELGDSAVYLCASSLSRDRSLATNEKLFFGSGTQLSVL.